Following are 15 T cell receptor beta chains from one sample sequenced in a study of T cells in Graves' hyperthyroidism and ophthalmopathy. Template material for amplifying TCR beta CDR3 regions consisted of RNA transcripts. First-round RT-PCR targeting the TCR CDR3 was performed with the HTBI primer set. From the multiplex PCR reads, TCRdb called clonotypes with MiXCR, one entry per CDR3 protein. The sample shows a few hundred thousand distinct CDR3 sequences, more than 20% of them seen only once. The specimen sequenced was blood. The receptor source for this set is a man between 18 and 35 years old with Graves' hyperthyroidism.

This clonotype was recorded many times. The V gene is TRBV19, the J gene TRBJ1-1; 8 bases match TRBD1. Germline values: CDR1 LNHDA, CDR2 SQIVND (reference sequence). The CDR3 consists of 15 residues. Losses at the gene ends were 8 bases for V and 0 bases for J; bases not matched to a gene: 8. CDR3 amino acids: CASRRGTGLNTEAFF. The CDR3 DNA sequence: TGTGCCAGTCGGCGGGGGACAGGATTGAACACTGAAGCTTTCTTT. Drawing the rest from reference TRBV19 and TRBJ1-1, the complete variable domain is DGGITQSPKYLFRKEGQNVTLSCEQNLNHDAMYWYRQDPGQGLRLIYYSQIVNDFQKGDIAEGYSVSREKKESFPLTVTSAQKNPTAFYLCASRRGTGLNTEAFFGQGTRLTVV.

This clonotype was seen repeatedly, ten times or more. V gene TRBV27 combines with J gene TRBJ2-7; D is possibly TRBD2 (6 bases). The CDR3 sequence is 13 residues long. Germline V gene lookup returns CDR1 MNHEY and CDR2 SMNVEV (reference sequence). V lost 3 bases, J lost 2 bases, and 8 bases lay in between. This CDR3 reads CASSLGLTYEQYF. The CDR3 DNA sequence: TGTGCCAGCAGTTTGGGACTTACCTACGAGCAGTACTTC.

The V call is TRBV29-1, the J call TRBJ2-5; D is possibly TRBD1 or TRBD2 (6 bases each). Trimming removed 4 bases at V and 5 bases at J, with 14 bases between. The V gene's germline CDR1 is SQVTM and CDR2 ANQGSEA. The CDR3 consists of 13 residues. The CDR3: CSVGGAPGETQYF. In DNA, the CDR3 is TGCAGCGTTGGGGGGGCGCCGGGGGAGACCCAGTACTTC.

The rearrangement uses TRBV20-1 and TRBJ1-1; D uncertain. The CDR3 runs 12 residues. V lost 6 bases, J lost 3 bases, and 11 bases lay in between. Germline V gives CDR1 DFQATT, CDR2 SNEGSKA (reference sequence). This CDR3 reads CSAGPLDTEAFF. Written as DNA, the CDR3 is TGCAGTGCCGGGCCCTTGGACACTGAAGCTTTCTTT.

In its sample, this clonotype was seen many times. The CDR3 sequence is CASSLTTGSGEQYF. The CDR3 coding sequence is TGTGCCAGCAGTCTTACAACAGGGTCCGGCGAGCAGTACTTC. The chain carries TRBV12-3 or TRBV12-4 and TRBJ2-7; D might be TRBD1 (6 bases). This CDR3 comprises 14 residues. Deletions cut 5 bases from V and 6 bases from J, with 17 bases between.

This clonotype showed up many times. The gene calls are TRBV20-1 and TRBJ1-5; a possible D gene is TRBD1 (5 bases). Germline V CDR1 and CDR2: DFQATT, SNEGSKA (reference sequence). The CDR3 loop spans 13 amino acids. The V end lost 5 bases, the J end lost 5 bases, and 13 bases lay between the germline ends. The chain's CDR3 is CSAGRQLDQPQHF. For the CDR3, the DNA is TGCAGTGCTGGGCGACAGTTGGATCAGCCCCAGCATTTT.

In this sample, this clonotype turned up many times. The chain joins TRBV19 to TRBJ1-2; D is uncertain. The CDR3 contains 13 residues. The V end was cut by 5 bases, the J end by 2 bases, with 9 bases between. CDR1 is LNHDA and CDR2 is SQIVND in the germline V gene (reference sequence). The CDR3 loop is CASSAHQNYGYTF. In DNA form, the CDR3 reads TGTGCCAGTAGTGCACACCAAAACTATGGCTACACCTTC.

The chain employs TRBV10-2 and TRBJ2-5; TRBD2 aligns across 10 bases. This CDR3 has 15 residues. After removal of 8 bases from V and 1 base from J, the junction contained 7 bases not matched to a gene. CDR1 and CDR2 from the germline V gene are WSHSY and SAAADI. This CDR3 is CASVPSGGTQETQYF. CDR3 sequence (DNA): TGCGCCAGCGTTCCTAGCGGGGGCACCCAAGAGACCCAGTACTTC.

This clonotype was found a few times. The genes are TRBV11-3 and TRBJ2-7, with unresolved D. CDR1 SGHNT and CDR2 YENEEA come from the germline V gene. Trimming stripped 0 bases from V and 2 bases from J, with 8 bases between. The CDR3 consists of 14 residues. The CDR3 DNA sequence: TGTGCCAGCAGCTTAGAGGTCAGCACCTACGAGCAGTACTTC. It encodes CASSLEVSTYEQYF.

Ten or more counts support this clonotype. The chain uses TRBV19 and TRBJ1-1; the D gene is possibly TRBD1 (6 bases). V lost 10 bases and J 6 bases, leaving 15 bases between the germline ends. In germline, CDR1 is LNHDA, CDR2 SQIVND (reference sequence). There are 12 residues in the CDR3. The CDR3 bases are TGTGCCACTACAATTCCAGGGGCTGAAGCTTTCTTT. Its protein product is CATTIPGAEAFF.

Ten or more counts support this clonotype. V gene TRBV11-2 combines with J gene TRBJ2-7, with D hard to call. The CDR3 is made up of 14 amino acids. Germline V gene lookup returns CDR1 SGHAT and CDR2 FQNNGV. V lost 1 base and J 5 bases, leaving 12 bases between the germline ends. In DNA form, the CDR3 reads TGTGCCAGCAGCTTAGGTGGCGGAAGGAACGAGCAGTACTTC. This gives the protein CASSLGGGRNEQYF.

This clonotype was counted at least ten times. V usage is TRBV7-9 and J usage is TRBJ1-3, with a weak D call TRBD1 (5 bases). Trimming removed 4 bases from V and 6 bases from J, with 10 bases in between. The CDR3 length is 13 residues. CDR1 and CDR2 (germline): SEHNR, FQNEAQ (reference sequence). CDR3: CASSSTRVNTIYF. The CDR3 DNA is TGTGCCAGCAGCTCTACCAGGGTAAACACCATATATTTT.

The chain links TRBV5-1 to TRBJ2-7, with 9 bases that match TRBD1. J lost 5 bases, V lost 2 bases, and 8 bases had no gene match. CDR1 is SGHRS and CDR2 is YFSETQ in the germline V gene. CDR3 length equals 15 residues. Here the CDR3 DNA reads TGCGCCAGCAGCTTCCGGGACAGGGAAGGAGACGAGCAGTACTTC. Translation: CASSFRDREGDEQYF.

There are many counts of this clonotype. V gene TRBV5-1 combines with J gene TRBJ1-1, with D possibly TRBD1 on 5 matching bases. Germline CDR1 reads SGHRS; CDR2 reads YFSETQ. Trimming cost V 6 bases and J 1 base, with 10 bases left between them. The CDR3 has 13 residues. CDR3 sequence: CASKQVENTEAFF. CDR3 DNA: TGCGCCAGCAAACAGGTGGAGAACACTGAAGCTTTCTTT.

This clonotype was detected a few times. The rearrangement joins TRBV7-6 to TRBJ2-5; D is undetermined. Germline V gives CDR1 SGHVS, CDR2 FNYEAQ. This CDR3 comprises 15 residues. The V end was cut by 5 bases, the J end by 2 bases, with 15 bases between. The CDR3 here is CASSLRPSIQETQYF. CDR3 in DNA: TGTGCCAGCAGCCTTAGGCCTAGTATACAAGAGACCCAGTACTTC.